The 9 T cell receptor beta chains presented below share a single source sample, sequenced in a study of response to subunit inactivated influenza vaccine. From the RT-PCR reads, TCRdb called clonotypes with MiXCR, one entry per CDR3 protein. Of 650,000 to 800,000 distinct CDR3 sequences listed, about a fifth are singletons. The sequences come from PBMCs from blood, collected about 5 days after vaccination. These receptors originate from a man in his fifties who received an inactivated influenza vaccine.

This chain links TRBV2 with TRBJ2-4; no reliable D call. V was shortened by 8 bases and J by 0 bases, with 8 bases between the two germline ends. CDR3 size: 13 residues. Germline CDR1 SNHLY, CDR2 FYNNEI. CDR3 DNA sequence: TGTGCCAGCCGGATCCTAGCCAAAAACATTCAGTACTTC. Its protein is CASRILAKNIQYF.

The CDR3 sequence: CASSLSGSSSTQYF. CDR3 bases: TGTGCCAGCAGTTTATCCGGCTCCTCAAGTACGCAGTATTTT. The V and J genes are TRBV28 and TRBJ2-3; unclear D gene. The CDR3 extends over 14 amino acids. Germline values: CDR1 MDHEN, CDR2 SYDVKM. V gave up 1 base and J gave up 8 bases, with 13 bases separating them.

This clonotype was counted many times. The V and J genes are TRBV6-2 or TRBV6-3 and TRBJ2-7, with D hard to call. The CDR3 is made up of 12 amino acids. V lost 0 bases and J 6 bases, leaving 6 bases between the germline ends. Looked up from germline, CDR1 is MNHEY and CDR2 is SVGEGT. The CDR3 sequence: CASSYSGTEQYF. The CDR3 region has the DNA TGTGCCAGCAGTTACTCCGGAACCGAGCAGTACTTC.

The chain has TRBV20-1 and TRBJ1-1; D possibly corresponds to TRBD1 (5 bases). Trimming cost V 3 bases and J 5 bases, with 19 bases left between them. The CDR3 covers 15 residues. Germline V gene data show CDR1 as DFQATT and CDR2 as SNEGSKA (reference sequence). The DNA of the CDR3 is TGCAGTGCTAGGGGGTTAGGGGCACTAGGGACTGAAGCTTTCTTT. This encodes CSARGLGALGTEAFF.

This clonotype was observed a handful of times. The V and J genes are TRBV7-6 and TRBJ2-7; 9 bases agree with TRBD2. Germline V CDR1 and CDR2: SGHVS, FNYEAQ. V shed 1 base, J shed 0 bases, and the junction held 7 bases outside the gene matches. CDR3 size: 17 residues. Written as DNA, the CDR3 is TGTGCCAGCAGCTTAGGGCCTAGCGGGGCTAGCTCCTACGAGCAGTACTTC. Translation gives CASSLGPSGASSYEQYF.

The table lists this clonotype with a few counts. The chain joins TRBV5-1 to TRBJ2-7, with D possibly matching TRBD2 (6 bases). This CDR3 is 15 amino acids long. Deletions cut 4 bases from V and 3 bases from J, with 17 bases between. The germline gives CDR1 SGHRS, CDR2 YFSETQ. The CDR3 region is CASSVGDFAYYEQYF. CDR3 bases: TGCGCCAGCAGCGTAGGGGACTTCGCTTACTACGAGCAGTACTTC.

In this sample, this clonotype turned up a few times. In DNA form, the CDR3 reads TGTGCCATCAGGGGGACGGATTCCTACGAGCAGTACTTC. This sequence encodes CAIRGTDSYEQYF. The chain recombines TRBV10-3 with TRBJ2-7; D may be TRBD1 or TRBD2 (5 bases each). This CDR3 contains 13 residues. CDR1 is ENHRY, CDR2 SYGVKD, per germline. With 6 bases removed from V and 1 base from J, the gap between germline ends came to 10 bases.

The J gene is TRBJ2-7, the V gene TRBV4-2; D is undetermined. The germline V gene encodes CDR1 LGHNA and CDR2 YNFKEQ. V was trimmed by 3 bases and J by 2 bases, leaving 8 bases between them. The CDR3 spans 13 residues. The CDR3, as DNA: TGTGCCAGCAGCCACGACGGACCCTACGAGCAGTACTTC. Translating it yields CASSHDGPYEQYF.

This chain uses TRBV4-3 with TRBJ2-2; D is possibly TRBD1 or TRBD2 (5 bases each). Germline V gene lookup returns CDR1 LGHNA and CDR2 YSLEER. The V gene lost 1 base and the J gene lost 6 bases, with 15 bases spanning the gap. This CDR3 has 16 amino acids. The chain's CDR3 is CASSQAGTSPPGELFF. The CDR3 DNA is TGCGCCAGCAGCCAAGCCGGGACCTCACCCCCCGGGGAGCTGTTTTTT.